Listed here are 24 T cell receptor beta chains from one sample, sequenced in a study of T cell changes during pregnancy in multiple sclerosis. Using immunoSEQ multiplex PCR, the repertoire was profiled, and TCRdb retains in-frame clones only, with some absent. The top ten clones hold about 12% of a sample with 19,000 or so clones, roughly 86% of them seen once. This specimen was CD8+ T cells from peripheral blood mononuclear cells, taken after pregnancy. These TCRs come from a female donor in good health, enrolled as a control in a pregnancy study.

V gene TRBV11-2 combines with J gene TRBJ2-3; D is undetermined. CDR3 length equals 16 residues. Germline V gene sequence: CDR1 SGHAT, CDR2 FQNNGV. V lost 3 bases to trimming and J lost 2 bases, with 15 bases between them. The CDR3 bases are TGTGCCAGCAGCTTGGTAACCCAGATCTCCACAGATACGCAGTATTTT. Protein product: CASSLVTQISTDTQYF.

This sequence joins TRBV10-1 and TRBJ2-1; 12 nucleotides line up with TRBD2. CDR1 is WNHNN, CDR2 SYGVQD, per germline (reference sequence). The V and J ends lost 3 bases and 5 bases, in that order; junction bases with no gene match: 5. CDR3 length: 16 residues. The CDR3 coding sequence is TGCGCCAGCAGTGACCCCCTAGCGGGGGGGAACAATGAGCAGTTCTTC. It yields the protein CASSDPLAGGNNEQFF.

The chain uses TRBV5-6 and TRBJ2-1; D perhaps matches TRBD2 (5 bases). The germline V gene encodes CDR1 SGHDT and CDR2 YYEEEE. The CDR3 has 13 residues. The V end was cut by 3 bases, the J end by 6 bases, with 10 bases between. CDR3 sequence: CASSSGVVNEQFF. The CDR3 DNA is TGTGCCAGCAGCTCCGGGGTGGTCAATGAGCAGTTCTTC.

The chain recombines TRBV5-1 with TRBJ2-7; 12 bases fit TRBD1. After removal of 4 bases from V and 7 bases from J, the junction contained 6 bases not matched to a gene. This CDR3 spans 14 amino acids. In germline, CDR1 is SGHRS, CDR2 YFSETQ. DNA for the CDR3: TGCGCCAGCAGCCCCGGGACAGGGGGCAGGGAGCAGTACTTC. It specifies CASSPGTGGREQYF.

This clone was seen a handful of times. The V call is TRBV4-1, the J call TRBJ1-1; no definite D call. The CDR3 contains 13 residues. Germline V gene sequence: CDR1 MGHRA, CDR2 YSYEKL. V lost 4 bases and J 4 bases, leaving 10 bases between the germline ends. This CDR3 reads CASSLGGSTEAFF. The DNA of the CDR3 is TGCGCCAGCAGCCTAGGAGGGAGCACTGAAGCTTTCTTT.

The chain employs TRBV7-2 and TRBJ1-1; 7 nucleotides line up with TRBD1. The V segment lost 3 bases and the J segment 1 base; nucleotides outside the gene matches: 2. This CDR3 contains 14 residues. In germline, CDR1 is SGHTA, CDR2 FQGNSA. The CDR3 bases are TGTGCCAGCAGCTTCGGGACAGAGAACACTGAAGCTTTCTTT. Amino acids: CASSFGTENTEAFF. The full variable domain, rest sourced from reference TRBV7-2 and TRBJ1-1, is GAGVSQSPSNKVTEKGKDVELRCDPISGHTALYWYRQSLGQGLEFLIYFQGNSAPDKSGLPSDRFSAERTGGSVSTLTIQRTQQEDSAVYLCASSFGTENTEAFFGQGTRLTVV.

This clone came up once. V gene TRBV19 combines with J gene TRBJ2-7; possibly TRBD1 for D (5 bases). V lost 4 bases, J lost 2 bases, and 18 bases lay in between. Germline V gene sequence: CDR1 LNHDA, CDR2 SQIVND (reference sequence). The CDR3 is made up of 16 amino acids. CDR3 region: CASSSVIGVRAYEQYF. CDR3 sequence (DNA): TGTGCCAGTAGTAGTGTTATAGGGGTGAGAGCCTACGAGCAGTACTTC.

The chain employs TRBV7-9 and TRBJ1-1, with D tentatively TRBD1 (6 bases). The germline V gene has CDR1 SEHNR and CDR2 FQNEAQ (reference sequence). This CDR3 spans 13 amino acids. V lost 5 bases and J lost 5, with 12 bases in between. The CDR3 DNA reads as TGTGCCAGCAGCGAGGGGGTCCGGACTGAAGCTTTCTTT. As protein: CASSEGVRTEAFF.

This clone was picked up one time. The chain carries TRBV21-1 and TRBJ2-3; the table names TRBD2, a call not compared with the DNA. TRBV21-1 is marked as a pseudogene. The CDR3 is 15 amino acids. CDR3 nucleotide sequence: TGTGCCAGCAGCATAAGAGCGGGGAGCACAGATACGCAGTATTTT. Translating it yields CASSIRAGSTDTQYF.

V and J are TRBV11-2 and TRBJ2-5; 8 bases align to TRBD1. V shed 3 bases and J 0 bases; nucleotides not matched to a gene: 12. The CDR3 runs to 18 residues. Germline V lookup: CDR1 SGHAT, CDR2 FQNNGV. The DNA for the CDR3 is TGTGCCAGCAGCTTGAGGATAAGACGGGGACAGGACCAAGAGACCCAGTACTTC. Translated, it gives CASSLRIRRGQDQETQYF.

The V call is TRBV30, the J call TRBJ1-1; TRBD1 agrees at 8 bases. With 0 bases clipped from V and 3 bases from J, the junction kept 6 bases outside the gene matches. The germline V gene encodes CDR1 GTSNPN and CDR2 SVGIG (reference sequence). The CDR3 totals 15 residues. CDR3 bases: TGTGCCTGGAGTGTACGGACAGGGAAAGACACTGAAGCTTTCTTT. Protein sequence: CAWSVRTGKDTEAFF.

V is TRBV27 and J is TRBJ2-1; 8 bases match TRBD2. J lost 3 bases, V lost 3 bases, and 7 bases had no gene match. This CDR3 comprises 16 residues. Germline values: CDR1 MNHEY, CDR2 SMNVEV (reference sequence). CDR3 amino acids: CASSFTAGASYNEQFF. The CDR3 DNA reads as TGTGCCAGCAGTTTCACAGCGGGAGCGAGCTACAATGAGCAGTTCTTC.

This CDR3 is CASSKYPGSPKETQYF. The CDR3 nucleotides read TGTGCCAGCAGCAAGTATCCAGGGTCGCCAAAAGAGACCCAGTACTTC. The chain carries TRBV21-1 and TRBJ2-5; the tabulated D call, TRBD1, remains unverified against the DNA. TRBV21-1 constitutes a pseudogene. The CDR3 is 16 residues long.

The rearrangement uses TRBV5-4 and TRBJ2-7; 7 nucleotides agree with TRBD2. V shed 3 bases and J 3 bases; nucleotides not matched to a gene: 6. Germline values: CDR1 SGHNT, CDR2 YYREEE (reference sequence). This CDR3 contains 14 residues. CDR3 protein: CASSWGGSRYEQYF. In nucleotides, the CDR3 is TGTGCCAGCAGCTGGGGGGGATCCCGCTACGAGCAGTACTTC.

This chain joins TRBV2 and TRBJ2-7; a weak D match, TRBD2 (5 bases). Trimming pared 1 base from V and 9 bases from J, leaving 16 bases between. Per the germline V gene, CDR1 is SNHLY and CDR2 is FYNNEI. The length of the CDR3 is 14 residues. DNA for the CDR3: TGTGCCAGCAGTGAAGGAGGGAGTTCTTTCGGGCAGTACTTC. Translating it yields CASSEGGSSFGQYF.

This clone was seen once. The chain carries TRBV5-1 and TRBJ2-1; TRBD2 agrees at 7 bases. The V gene end was trimmed by 0 bases and the J gene end by 0 bases; junction bases not matched to a gene: 9. CDR1 is SGHRS, CDR2 YFSETQ, per germline. The CDR3 has 18 amino acids. In DNA form, the CDR3 reads TGCGCCAGCAGCTTGGAGGCACCCGGGACTAACTCCTACAATGAGCAGTTCTTC. The encoded protein is CASSLEAPGTNSYNEQFF.

V usage is TRBV10-3 and J usage is TRBJ1-2, with TRBD1 as a possible D gene (5 bases). This CDR3 comprises 16 residues. The germline V gene has CDR1 ENHRY and CDR2 SYGVKD. Trimming shortened V by 2 bases and J by 4 bases, and 17 bases separated the two germline ends. CDR3 nucleotide sequence: TGTGCCATCAGTGAGGTGACAGCCTCCCCGGCCTATGGCTACACCTTC. This encodes CAISEVTASPAYGYTF.

Only a few counts were recorded for this clone. The V call is TRBV4-1, the J call TRBJ1-1; D call uncertain. The V gene's germline CDR1 is MGHRA and CDR2 YSYEKL. CDR3 length: 15 residues. V was shortened by 0 bases and J by 1 base, with 9 bases between the two germline ends. The CDR3 protein is CASSQDRGWNTEAFF. CDR3 bases: TGCGCCAGCAGCCAAGATCGGGGATGGAACACTGAAGCTTTCTTT.

CDR3 sequence reads: CASSLDRGGLGELFF. CDR3 DNA: TGTGCCAGCAGCTTGGACAGGGGGGGCCTGGGGGAACTGTTTTTT. J is TRBJ1-4 and V is TRBV5-6, with 8 bases identical to TRBD1. V lost 0 bases and J lost 12; bases outside the gene matches: 10. The germline V gene has CDR1 SGHDT and CDR2 YYEEEE. This CDR3 spans 15 amino acids.

The chain carries TRBV11-2 and TRBJ2-7; D uncertain. The V gene lost 2 bases and the J gene lost 2 bases, with 4 bases spanning the gap. Germline V gene data show CDR1 as SGHAT and CDR2 as FQNNGV. This CDR3 is built from 12 residues. The CDR3 DNA sequence: TGTGCCAGCAGCTTACTCCCCTACGAGCAGTACTTC. Protein product: CASSLLPYEQYF.

The chain employs TRBV19 and TRBJ2-1; D may be TRBD2 (6 bases). Germline V CDR1 and CDR2: LNHDA, SQIVND (reference sequence). V lost 7 bases and J lost 1, with 11 bases in between. CDR3 length equals 14 residues. CDR3: CASKDGGSYNEQFF. In DNA form, the CDR3 reads TGTGCCAGTAAGGACGGGGGATCCTACAATGAGCAGTTCTTC.

The chain links TRBV4-1 to TRBJ2-7, with unresolved D. CDR1 is MGHRA, CDR2 YSYEKL, per germline. Trimming left V 0 bases short and J 2 bases short, with 8 bases between. This CDR3 spans 14 amino acids. The CDR3: CASSQEWQTYEQYF. CDR3 nucleotide sequence: TGCGCCAGCAGCCAAGAATGGCAGACCTACGAGCAGTACTTC.

The rearrangement joins TRBV5-6 to TRBJ2-7, with D possibly matching TRBD1 (5 bases). The germline V gene encodes CDR1 SGHDT and CDR2 YYEEEE. The CDR3 sequence is 13 residues long. Between the trimmed V and J ends, which lost 4 bases and 0 bases, there was a span of 8 bases. The CDR3 DNA reads as TGTGCCAGCAGCCGACAGAGCTCCTACGAGCAGTACTTC. Its translation: CASSRQSSYEQYF.

A single count supports this clone. J is TRBJ2-5 and V is TRBV18; 8 nucleotides align to TRBD1. Per the germline V gene, CDR1 is KGHSH and CDR2 is LQKENI. The junction had 13 bases not matched to a gene; V was cut back by 5 bases and J by 2 bases. This CDR3 region has 17 residues. In DNA form, the CDR3 reads TGTGCCAGCTCATCCTCTCCGGGACAGGTCGAACAAGAGACCCAGTACTTC. Residues: CASSSSPGQVEQETQYF.